These 19 T cell receptor beta chains share one sample of origin, sequenced in a study of T cell changes during pregnancy in multiple sclerosis. The method was immunoSEQ multiplex PCR; TCRdb's version includes in-frame clones alone and lacks a portion of them. The table shows about 60,000 clones, with over 90% occurring only once. The specimen comprised peripheral blood, sampled in the first trimester of pregnancy. The receptors stem from a female donor with multiple sclerosis, enrolled in a pregnancy study.

This clone appeared a few times. The rearrangement links TRBV6-4 to TRBJ2-2; a possible D gene is TRBD2 (6 bases). Per the germline V gene, CDR1 is MRHNA and CDR2 is SNTAGT. The CDR3 covers 15 residues. The V end lost 2 bases, the J end lost 4 bases, and 11 bases lay between the germline ends. CDR3 in DNA: TGTGCCAGCAGTGACGGCGGGGACGGCACCGGGGAGCTGTTTTTT. Protein sequence: CASSDGGDGTGELFF.

The V and J genes are TRBV19 and TRBJ2-2; 7 nucleotides match TRBD1. This CDR3 has 17 residues. In germline, CDR1 is LNHDA, CDR2 SQIVND (reference sequence). The V gene end was trimmed by 6 bases and the J gene end by 5 bases; junction bases not matched to a gene: 15. CDR3 sequence (DNA): TGTGCCAGTAGCTTTGGTGGGACAGCGCTCGGAACCGGGGAGCTGTTTTTT. It yields the protein CASSFGGTALGTGELFF.

On this clone: Other DNA variants within this sample encode the same CDR3. The rearrangement joins TRBV6-4 to TRBJ2-5; 11 bases agree with TRBD2. CDR1 and CDR2 from the germline V gene are MRHNA and SNTAGT. The CDR3 totals 15 residues. Trimming at V came to 3 bases and at J to 5 bases, leaving 5 bases not matched to a gene. As DNA, the CDR3 is TGTGCCAGCAGTGAGCTAGCGGGGGGCCAGGAGACCCAGTACTTC. Translating gives CASSELAGGQETQYF.

The rearrangement links TRBV6-4 to TRBJ2-3; 11 bases fit TRBD1. CDR3 length: 13 amino acids. Trimming cost V 8 bases and J 2 bases; bases outside gene matches: 0. Germline lookup yields CDR1 MRHNA and CDR2 SNTAGT. This chain's CDR3 is CASGQGATDTQYF. The CDR3 DNA reads TGTGCCAGCGGACAGGGGGCCACAGATACGCAGTATTTT.

This chain connects TRBV9 to TRBJ1-1; D unclear. Trimming left V 5 bases short and J 0 bases short, with 11 bases between. The germline gives CDR1 SGDLS, CDR2 YYNGEE. This CDR3 comprises 14 residues. The CDR3 sequence: CASSTAGMNTEAFF. The CDR3 DNA reads TGTGCCAGCAGTACTGCCGGGATGAACACTGAAGCTTTCTTT.

CDR3: CASSDGTGGAYNEQFF. Here the CDR3 DNA reads TGCGCCAGCAGCGACGGGACAGGGGGCGCGTACAATGAGCAGTTCTTC. The rearrangement uses TRBV5-1 and TRBJ2-1; 12 bases fit TRBD1. The CDR3 has 16 amino acids. The ends lost 4 bases at V and 4 bases at J; junction bases unmatched: 6. Germline CDR1 reads SGHRS; CDR2 reads YFSETQ.

V gene TRBV25-1 combines with J gene TRBJ2-2; 9 nucleotides agree with TRBD1. The CDR3 extends over 17 amino acids. Germline trimming cut 0 bases from V and 4 bases from J; bases unmatched to any gene: 6. CDR1 is MGHDK, CDR2 SYGVNS, per germline. The CDR3 DNA follows: TGTGCCAGCAGTGAATATAATTTGACAGGGGGCACCGGGGAGCTGTTTTTT. It specifies CASSEYNLTGGTGELFF. Supplemented by reference TRBV25-1 and TRBJ2-2, the full variable domain reads EADIYQTPRYLVIGTGKKITLECSQTMGHDKMYWYQQDPGMELHLIHYSYGVNSTEKGDLSSESTVSRIRTEHFPLTLESARPSHTSQYLCASSEYNLTGGTGELFFGEGSRLTVL.

This rearrangement joins TRBV6-5 to TRBJ1-3; possible D gene TRBD1, 5 bases. The CDR3 is made up of 15 amino acids. V lost 0 bases and J 2 bases, leaving 8 bases between the germline ends. Germline V gene data show CDR1 as MNHEY and CDR2 as SVGAGI. The CDR3 DNA is TGTGCCAGCAGTTACTCCCCGGGGGCTGGAAACACCATATATTTT. This encodes CASSYSPGAGNTIYF.

V gene TRBV7-3 combines with J gene TRBJ2-2; 7 nucleotides line up with TRBD2. The germline V gene encodes CDR1 SGHTA and CDR2 FQGTGA. CDR3 length: 14 amino acids. Unmatched junction bases numbered 1, after V lost 2 bases and J lost 4 bases. CDR3 in amino acids: CASSLQRGTGELFF. For the CDR3, the DNA is TGTGCCAGCAGCTTACAGCGGGGCACCGGGGAGCTGTTTTTT.

The CDR3, as DNA: TGCAGTGCTACCCTACCAGGGACCCAGTACTTC. Translated, it gives CSATLPGTQYF. The J gene is TRBJ2-5, the V gene TRBV20-1; D uncertain. The V end was cut by 4 bases, the J end by 7 bases, with 10 bases between. This CDR3 has 11 residues. Germline V gene lookup returns CDR1 DFQATT and CDR2 SNEGSKA (reference sequence).

The DNA of the CDR3 is TGTGCCTGGAGTCCCGGTGGGGCAGCCACCCCCGATCAGCCCCAGCATTTT. Translating gives CAWSPGGAATPDQPQHF. The chain joins TRBV30 to TRBJ1-5; D perhaps matches TRBD1 (5 bases). The CDR3 is 17 amino acids. Between the trimmed V and J ends, which lost 2 bases and 5 bases, there was a span of 22 bases. CDR1 and CDR2 from the germline V gene are GTSNPN and SVGIG (reference sequence).

CDR3 DNA sequence: TGTGCCAGCAGCTTTCGGGGGAAGTACGAGCAGTACTTC. It is translated as CASSFRGKYEQYF. The gene calls are TRBV7-9 and TRBJ2-7, with D perhaps matching TRBD2 (6 bases). This CDR3 has 13 amino acids. With 3 bases removed from V and 4 bases from J, the gap between germline ends came to 10 bases. Germline CDR1 is SEHNR and CDR2 is FQNEAQ (reference sequence).

This chain joins TRBV11-1 and TRBJ2-5; 7 positions agree with TRBD2. Per the germline V gene, CDR1 is SGHAT and CDR2 is FQDESV (reference sequence). V shed 5 bases, J shed 2 bases, and the junction held 5 bases outside the gene matches. The CDR3 extends over 14 amino acids. CDR3 DNA sequence: TGTGCCAGCAGCCGGGGACTACTACAAGAGACCCAGTACTTC. It encodes CASSRGLLQETQYF. Complete variable domain (other parts from reference TRBV11-1 and TRBJ2-5): EAEVAQSPRYKITEKSQAVAFWCDPISGHATLYWYRQILGQGPELLVQFQDESVVDDSQLPKDRFSAERLKGVDSTLKIQPAELGDSAMYLCASSRGLLQETQYFGPGTRLLVL.

The chain combines TRBV6-5 with TRBJ1-2; D not certain. V lost 0 bases and J 5 bases, leaving 7 bases between the germline ends. Germline values: CDR1 MNHEY, CDR2 SVGAGI. The CDR3 contains 13 residues. Here the CDR3 reads CASSYSTGYGYTF. CDR3 DNA: TGTGCCAGCAGTTACTCGACTGGGTATGGCTACACCTTC.

The sample holds one count of this clone. This chain joins TRBV6-5 and TRBJ2-7; weak D call: TRBD2 (5 bases). The V gene lost 5 bases and the J gene lost 2 bases, with 10 bases spanning the gap. The CDR3 has 13 residues. Germline CDR1 MNHEY, CDR2 SVGAGI. Here the CDR3 reads CASSIRGPYEQYF. The CDR3 DNA sequence: TGTGCCAGCAGTATTAGAGGGCCCTACGAGCAGTACTTC.

The chain carries TRBV7-7 and TRBJ2-1; 9 bases fit TRBD2. The V gene's germline CDR1 is SSHAT and CDR2 FNYEAQ (reference sequence). Trimming removed 4 bases from V and 4 bases from J; junction bases left unmatched: 5. CDR3 size: 15 residues. The CDR3 spells CASSYRAGGYNEQFF. The CDR3 DNA follows: TGTGCCAGCAGCTACCGGGCGGGGGGGTACAATGAGCAGTTCTTC.

The rearrangement uses TRBV19 and TRBJ2-5; D is unclear. Germline assignment: CDR1 LNHDA and CDR2 SQIVND (reference sequence). Trimming left V 5 bases short and J 4 bases short, with 17 bases between. This CDR3 spans 15 amino acids. CDR3 in DNA: TGTGCCAGTAGTCGGAACAGTCTACCAGCAGAGACCCAGTACTTC. It is translated as CASSRNSLPAETQYF.

J is TRBJ2-3 and V is TRBV4-1; 7 bases map to TRBD2. From germline, CDR1 is MGHRA and CDR2 YSYEKL. The CDR3 sequence is 16 residues long. The junction had 10 bases not matched to a gene; V was cut back by 1 base and J by 6 bases. The CDR3: CASSQGALAVVDTQYF. In nucleotides, the CDR3 is TGCGCCAGCAGCCAAGGAGCTCTAGCGGTGGTGGATACGCAGTATTTT.

Only a few counts were recorded for this clone. This chain links TRBV6-5 with TRBJ1-5; no clear D. This CDR3 region has 13 residues. Looked up from germline, CDR1 is MNHEY and CDR2 is SVGAGI. V was trimmed by 2 bases and J by 3 bases, leaving 5 bases between them. The CDR3 loop reads CASSYDNNQPQHF. The CDR3 coding sequence is TGTGCCAGCAGTTACGACAACAATCAGCCCCAGCATTTT.